This T cell receptor (beta chain) was captured by sequencing in a study of a mutant IDH1 vaccine in newly diagnosed glioma. As for the study in general: Treated patients had a mean age of about 44 years and a 62.5% male, roughly 40% female split.

The time point: baseline, week 1 (first vaccination visit). Treatment noted: pre-vaccination baseline after standard-of-care therapy. V shed 7 bases and J shed 6 bases, with 13 bases lying between them. CDR1 is GTSNPN, CDR2 SVGIG, per germline (reference sequence). The CDR3 spans 13 residues. The assay was immunoSEQ multiplex PCR, and TCRdb's table has in-frame clones only and misses some. The sample shows 92,000 or so clones, around 80% of them seen only once. V usage is TRBV30 and J usage is TRBJ1-6; weak D call: TRBD1 (5 bases). This specimen consisted of PBMCs, obtained from a glioma patient treated with radiotherapy, temozolomide or both. This TCR was sampled from a man aged 35-49 years with glioma. Some clones in this sample may be carry-over from other donors' samples. Here the CDR3 reads CASRQRPNSPLHF. CDR3 bases: TGTGCCTCCCGACAGAGACCTAATTCACCCCTCCACTTT.